These 19 T cell receptor beta chains share one sample of origin, sequenced in a study of CD8 T cells in ankylosing spondylitis. TCRdb independently ran MiXCR on the 5' RACE reads; one entry per CDR3 protein. The sample lists 200,000 or so distinct CDR3 sequences, around a quarter occurring once. The sequencing input was blood, either unsorted or a sorted T cell fraction (not recorded which). These receptors originate from a male donor with ankylosing spondylitis or in good health (not recorded which).

Only a few counts were recorded for this clonotype. CDR3 in amino acids: CASTKARTGDYGYTF. The CDR3 DNA follows: TGTGCCAGTACCAAAGCCCGAACTGGGGACTATGGCTACACCTTC. This chain links TRBV19 with TRBJ1-2; D gene uncertain. Germline V gene data show CDR1 as LNHDA and CDR2 as SQIVND (reference sequence). CDR3 length: 15 residues. Trimming removed 7 bases from V and 3 bases from J, with 18 bases in between.

This clonotype was seen many times. This chain joins TRBV7-8 and TRBJ2-1; unclear D gene. The germline gives CDR1 SGHVS, CDR2 FQNEAQ. The CDR3 sequence is 11 residues long. V was clipped by 11 bases and J by 7 bases, with 12 bases between them. The CDR3 DNA is TGTGCCGGGTCGGGCGGTAATGAGCAGTTCTTC. Its protein is CAGSGGNEQFF.

This chain connects TRBV11-2 to TRBJ2-5, with 9 nucleotides matching TRBD1. The CDR3 contains 15 residues. Germline CDR1 reads SGHAT; CDR2 reads FQNNGV. V shed 0 bases, J shed 5 bases, and the junction held 4 bases outside the gene matches. Written as DNA, the CDR3 is TGTGCCAGCAGCTTAGATGGGACAGGGACCGAGACCCAGTACTTC. Its translation is CASSLDGTGTETQYF.

This clonotype has more than one count but fewer than ten. The chain recombines TRBV20-1 with TRBJ2-3; D remains ambiguous. The CDR3 totals 16 residues. V was trimmed by 5 bases and J by 2 bases, leaving 20 bases between them. Germline CDR1 and CDR2: DFQATT and SNEGSKA (reference sequence). The DNA for the CDR3 is TGCAGTGCTGATCTACCGGGCCTCACGGTCACAGATACGCAGTATTTT. Amino acids: CSADLPGLTVTDTQYF.

This chain joins TRBV20-1 and TRBJ1-5, with unresolved D. V gave up 3 bases and J gave up 0 bases, with 15 bases separating them. The CDR3 runs 16 residues. Germline assignment: CDR1 DFQATT and CDR2 SNEGSKA (reference sequence). This chain's CDR3 is CSASRSTFLSNQPQHF. CDR3 in DNA: TGCAGTGCTAGTCGATCTACATTCCTTAGCAATCAGCCCCAGCATTTT.

This clonotype was found many times. J is TRBJ2-1 and V is TRBV27; possibly TRBD1 or TRBD2 for D (5 bases each). The V and J ends lost 6 bases and 2 bases respectively, with 8 bases between them. CDR1 is MNHEY and CDR2 is SMNVEV in the germline V gene (reference sequence). The CDR3 contains 13 residues. CDR3 protein: CASRSGPYNEQFF. CDR3 coding DNA: TGTGCCAGCAGATCGGGACCCTACAATGAGCAGTTCTTC.

This chain links TRBV29-1 with TRBJ2-5; 8 nucleotides line up with TRBD1. This CDR3 has 13 residues. Germline V gene lookup returns CDR1 SQVTM and CDR2 ANQGSEA. J was trimmed by 5 bases and V by 0 bases; bases with no gene match: 2. The CDR3 DNA follows: TGCAGCGTTGAAGAAAACAGGGGGGAGACCCAGTACTTC. Its protein product is CSVEENRGETQYF. Filled out from reference TRBV29-1 and TRBJ2-5, the complete variable domain reads SAVISQKPSRDICQRGTSLTIQCQVDSQVTMMFWYRQQPGQSLTLIATANQGSEATYESGFVIDKFPISRPNLTFSTLTVSNMSPEDSSIYLCSVEENRGETQYFGPGTRLLVL.

This clonotype was counted once. The chain uses TRBV6-5 and TRBJ1-3, with D possibly being TRBD1 (5 bases). Germline V gene sequence: CDR1 MNHEY, CDR2 SVGAGI. The CDR3 loop spans 16 amino acids. Trimming took 2 bases from V and 0 from J, leaving 11 bases between them. The CDR3 nucleotides read TGTGCCAGCAGTTACAGGGGCCCAAGCTCTGGAAACACCATATATTTT. This sequence encodes CASSYRGPSSGNTIYF.

The J gene is TRBJ1-6, the V gene TRBV29-1; D unclear. Per germline, CDR1 SQVTM and CDR2 ANQGSEA. The CDR3 runs 14 residues. V gave up 3 bases and J gave up 7 bases, with 13 bases separating them. This chain's CDR3 is CSVEALPRNSPLHF. For the CDR3, the DNA is TGCAGCGTTGAGGCTCTGCCAAGGAATTCACCCCTCCACTTT.

In its sample, this clonotype was seen many times. V usage is TRBV10-2 and J usage is TRBJ1-1; D is undetermined. Between the trimmed V and J ends, which lost 6 bases and 0 bases, there was a span of 14 bases. The CDR3 sequence is 15 residues long. The germline V gene has CDR1 WSHSY and CDR2 SAAADI. This chain's CDR3 is CASRGSSGLNTEAFF. Here the CDR3 DNA reads TGCGCCAGCAGGGGCTCGTCGGGGTTGAACACTGAAGCTTTCTTT.

V gene TRBV4-3 combines with J gene TRBJ1-2; 7 positions agree with TRBD1. The germline CDR1 and CDR2 sequences are LGHNA and YSLEER. CDR3 length: 13 residues. With 0 bases clipped from V and 8 bases from J, the junction kept 3 bases outside the gene matches. CDR3 loop: CASSQEQGLGYTF. The CDR3 DNA follows: TGCGCCAGCAGCCAAGAACAGGGGCTCGGCTACACCTTC.

This clonotype occurred many times. This chain connects TRBV5-8 to TRBJ2-2; 7 bases agree with TRBD1. The CDR3 extends over 16 amino acids. Germline lookup yields CDR1 SGHTS and CDR2 YDEGEE. J lost 3 bases, V lost 1 base, and 6 bases had no gene match. DNA of the CDR3: TGTGCCAGCAGCTTGCCCGACAGGGTAGACACCGGGGAGCTGTTTTTT. Translated, it gives CASSLPDRVDTGELFF.

Written as DNA, the CDR3 is TGTGCCAGCAGGAAGGGGGCGCTTGGGACCGGGGAGCTGTTTTTT. The encoded protein is CASRKGALGTGELFF. The genes are TRBV28 and TRBJ2-2; 7 nucleotides match TRBD1. CDR1 and CDR2 from the germline V gene are MDHEN and SYDVKM. CDR3 length: 15 amino acids. V gave up 6 bases and J gave up 5 bases; unmatched junction bases: 9.

This clonotype was seen ten or more times. The rearrangement joins TRBV14 to TRBJ2-1; the match to TRBD2 covers 7 bases. CDR1 is SGHDN, CDR2 FVKESK, per germline. The CDR3 spans 14 residues. Unmatched junction bases numbered 10, after V lost 4 bases and J lost 10 bases. The CDR3 region has the DNA TGTGCCAGCAGCCCGGGGCGGGAGACGGGGGAGCAGTTCTTC. Amino acids: CASSPGRETGEQFF.

This clonotype was seen many times. The V gene is TRBV7-8, the J gene TRBJ2-1; D possibly corresponds to TRBD2 (5 bases). Germline CDR1 and CDR2: SGHVS and FQNEAQ. Trimming took off 5 bases at V and 6 bases at J, with 11 bases between the two ends. This CDR3 is 13 amino acids long. DNA of the CDR3: TGTGCCAGCAGCCGGAACGGAGGCAATGAGCAGTTCTTC. It yields the protein CASSRNGGNEQFF.

The gene calls are TRBV5-5 and TRBJ1-6, with TRBD1 matching over 9 bases. The germline V gene encodes CDR1 SGHKS and CDR2 YYEKEE (reference sequence). The length of the CDR3 is 14 residues. The ends lost 4 bases at V and 10 bases at J; junction bases unmatched: 6. CDR3 amino acids: CASSTGQGFSPLHF. CDR3 DNA sequence: TGTGCCAGCAGCACGGGACAGGGTTTCTCACCCCTCCACTTT.

The chain has TRBV20-1 and TRBJ2-1; 10 positions agree with TRBD2. Germline V CDR1 and CDR2: DFQATT, SNEGSKA (reference sequence). V gave up 0 bases and J gave up 8 bases; unmatched junction bases: 4. The CDR3 is 14 amino acids. CDR3 bases: TGCAGTGCTAGAGATCCAACTAGCGGGGATGAGCAGTTCTTC. Protein product: CSARDPTSGDEQFF.

This clonotype was seen more than once but under ten times. The CDR3 spells CASTPGQGNSPLHF. In nucleotides, the CDR3 is TGTGCCAGCACCCCGGGACAGGGAAATTCACCCCTCCACTTT. The rearrangement links TRBV6-1 to TRBJ1-6, with 9 bases aligning to TRBD1. Germline CDR1 MNHNS, CDR2 SASEGT. The CDR3 is 14 residues long. The V and J ends lost 7 bases and 7 bases, in that order; junction bases with no gene match: 5.

V is TRBV20-1 and J is TRBJ2-7; the D gene is possibly TRBD2 (5 bases). CDR1 is DFQATT, CDR2 SNEGSKA, per germline (reference sequence). This CDR3 region has 12 residues. V shed 5 bases and J shed 2 bases, with 10 bases lying between them. CDR3 sequence reads: CSAARTAYEQYF. The DNA of the CDR3 is TGCAGTGCTGCGCGGACTGCCTACGAGCAGTACTTC.